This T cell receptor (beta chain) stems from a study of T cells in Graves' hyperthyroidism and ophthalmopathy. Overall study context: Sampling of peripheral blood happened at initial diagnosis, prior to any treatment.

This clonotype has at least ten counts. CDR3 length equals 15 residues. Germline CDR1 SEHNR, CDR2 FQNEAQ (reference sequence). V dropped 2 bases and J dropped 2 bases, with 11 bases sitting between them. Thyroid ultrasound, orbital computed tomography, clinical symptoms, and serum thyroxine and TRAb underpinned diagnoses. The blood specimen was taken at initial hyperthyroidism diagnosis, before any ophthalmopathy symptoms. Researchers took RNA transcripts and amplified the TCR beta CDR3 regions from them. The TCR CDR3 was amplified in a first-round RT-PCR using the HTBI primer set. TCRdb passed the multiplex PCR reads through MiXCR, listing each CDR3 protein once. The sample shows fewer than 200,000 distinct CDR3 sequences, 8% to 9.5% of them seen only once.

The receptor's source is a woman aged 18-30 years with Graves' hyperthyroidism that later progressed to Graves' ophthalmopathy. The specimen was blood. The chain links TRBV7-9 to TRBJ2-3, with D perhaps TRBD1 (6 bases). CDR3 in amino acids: CASSLPGQLTDTQYF. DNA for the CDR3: TGTGCCAGCAGCTTACCTGGACAGCTCACAGATACGCAGTATTTT.